The present T cell receptor (beta chain) was sequenced within a study of blood T cell repertoires in COVID-19. Measured with immunoSEQ multiplex PCR; TCRdb has only the in-frame clones, and not every one. This sample has approximately 260,000 clones, with roughly 86% found just once. The TCR originated in a woman aged 55-70 years who had recovered from COVID-19. Sample: PBMCs or T cells enriched from blood (not recorded which).

Here the CDR3 DNA reads TGTGCCAGCAAAGTGGCCAATCAACCGAATCAGCCCCAGCATTTT. It yields the protein CASKVANQPNQPQHF. The V gene is TRBV27, the J gene TRBJ1-5; D is undetermined. The CDR3 contains 15 residues. Germline CDR1 and CDR2: MNHEY and SMNVEV (reference sequence). Deletions cut 7 bases from V and 4 bases from J, with 17 bases between.